This TCR beta chain originates from a study of CD8 T cells in ankylosing spondylitis. With respect to this clonotype: As yet, its antigen is unknown.

Construction of TCR beta libraries was performed using quantitative 5'-RACE with molecular barcodes. TCRdb itself ran the 5' RACE reads through MiXCR, one entry per CDR3 protein. The table records over 600,000 distinct CDR3 sequences, roughly 19% of them present only once. The V end lost 0 bases, the J end lost 2 bases, and 13 bases lay between the germline ends. The CDR3 spans 16 residues. Findings and caveats of the study: As reported, disease-linked clones showed significant enrichment in matched ankylosing spondylitis synovial fluid. Seven or eight highly homologous variants formed a TCR beta motif that appeared characteristic of ankylosing spondylitis blood.

This chain joins TRBV12-3 or TRBV12-4 and TRBJ1-2; D ambiguous. This receptor was identified in a male donor with ankylosing spondylitis. The sample consisted of blood, either unsorted or a sorted T cell fraction (not recorded which). The CDR3 protein is CASSLALLTVNYGYTF. The CDR3 DNA is TGTGCCAGCAGTTTAGCCCTCCTTACAGTCAACTATGGCTACACCTTC.